What follows are 9 T cell receptor beta chains derived from one specimen sequenced in a study of vaccination effects on CD4 cells after COVID-19. Assay used: immunoSEQ multiplex PCR; TCRdb lists only in-frame clones, some missing. The sample includes some 15,000 clones, 76% of them seen just once. These receptors have no identified antigens. Under the ViraFEST assay, PBMC were stimulated with viral peptide pools so that antigen-specific CD4+ T cells expanded. Sequencing was performed afterwards. Following culture for around 10 days, CD4+ T cells were isolated. The sample consisted of CD4+ T cells from PBMCs cultured with HCoV-229E spike peptides, taken before COVID-19 vaccination. The receptors shown here come from a human donor who received a COVID-19 vaccine.

This clone was seen a few times. The rearrangement uses TRBV7-2 and TRBJ2-1; the D is unclear. In germline, CDR1 is SGHTA, CDR2 FQGNSA. The CDR3 runs to 15 residues. Trimming cost V 2 bases and J 3 bases, with 11 bases left between them. The CDR3 loop is CASSLFAVGYNEQFF. CDR3 coding DNA: TGTGCCAGCAGCTTATTTGCCGTGGGCTACAATGAGCAGTTCTTC.

The chain uses TRBV18 and TRBJ1-6; 7 positions match TRBD1. V lost 4 bases, J lost 5 bases, and 5 bases stayed unmatched. In germline, CDR1 is KGHSH, CDR2 LQKENI. The CDR3 sequence is 15 residues long. This CDR3 is CASSRPTGDNSPLHF. In DNA, the CDR3 is TGTGCCAGCTCACGACCCACAGGGGATAATTCACCCCTCCACTTT.

The V gene is TRBV30, the J gene TRBJ1-2; D remains ambiguous. V was clipped by 2 bases and J by 8 bases, with 6 bases between them. Germline CDR1 is GTSNPN and CDR2 is SVGIG (reference sequence). The CDR3 covers 10 residues. The CDR3 DNA follows: TGTGCCTGGAGTTCGGGAGGCTACACCTTC. Encoded protein: CAWSSGGYTF.

The chain couples TRBV28 to TRBJ2-4; 8 positions agree with TRBD1. V lost 4 bases, J lost 9 bases, and 5 bases stayed unmatched. The CDR3 sequence is 13 residues long. CDR1 and CDR2 (germline): MDHEN, SYDVKM. CDR3 nucleotides: TGTGCCAGCAGTTGGACAGGGCCGGTCATTCAGTACTTC. Residues: CASSWTGPVIQYF.

V usage is TRBV21-1 and J usage is TRBJ2-3; the table's D gene call, TRBD2, was not cross checked with the DNA. TRBV21-1 is reported as a pseudogene. This CDR3 has 18 amino acids. The DNA of the CDR3 is TGTGCCAGCAGCAAAGGTCGCGGCAGCCCGTGTAGCACAGATACGCAGTATTTT. The encoded protein is CASSKGRGSPCSTDTQYF.

This sequence joins TRBV6-5 and TRBJ2-7; no reliable D call. Germline loops: CDR1 MNHEY, CDR2 SVGAGI. This CDR3 has 11 residues. V was pared by 5 bases and J by 2 bases, with 4 bases between. The CDR3 loop is CASSKTYEQYF. In DNA, the CDR3 is TGTGCCAGCAGTAAAACCTACGAGCAGTACTTC.

This clone was detected once. The chain uses TRBV7-3 and TRBJ2-1; 13 bases are a match to TRBD2. The CDR3 runs 17 residues. V was pared by 2 bases and J by 4 bases, with 5 bases of the junction left unmatched. The germline V gene encodes CDR1 SGHTA and CDR2 FQGTGA. CDR3 nucleotides: TGTGCCAGCAGCTTACTCCGACTAGCGGGGGGATACAATGAGCAGTTCTTC. Translation gives CASSLLRLAGGYNEQFF.

The chain joins TRBV6-5 to TRBJ2-7; D ambiguous. Germline lookup yields CDR1 MNHEY and CDR2 SVGAGI. This CDR3 spans 13 amino acids. With 4 bases removed from V and 0 bases from J, the gap between germline ends came to 7 bases. CDR3 in amino acids: CASSLTVSYEQYF. CDR3 bases: TGTGCCAGCAGTTTAACAGTCTCCTACGAGCAGTACTTC.

The chain recombines TRBV5-1 with TRBJ2-7; D tentatively fits TRBD1 or TRBD2 (5 bases each). The CDR3 length is 14 residues. V lost 4 bases and J 2 bases, leaving 13 bases between the germline ends. Germline CDR1 reads SGHRS; CDR2 reads YFSETQ. The CDR3 nucleotides are TGCGCCAGCAGCGACCAGAGGGGTCCCTACGAGCAGTACTTC. This gives the protein CASSDQRGPYEQYF.